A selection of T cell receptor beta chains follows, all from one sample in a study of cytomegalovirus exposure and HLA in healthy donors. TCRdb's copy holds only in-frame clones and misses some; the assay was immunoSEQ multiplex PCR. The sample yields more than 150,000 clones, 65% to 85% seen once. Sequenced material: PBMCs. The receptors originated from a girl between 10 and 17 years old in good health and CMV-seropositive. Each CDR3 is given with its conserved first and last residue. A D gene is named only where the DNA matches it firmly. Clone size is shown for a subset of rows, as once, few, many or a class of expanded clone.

CDR3nt: TGTGCCAGCAGCTCCAGGCCTGGGGCCAACGTCCTGACTTTC; CDR3aa: CASSSRPGANVLTF; v_gene: TRBV5-5; d_gene: .; j_gene: TRBJ2-6; abundance: .
CDR3nt: TGTGCCAGCCGGACCGGGAGGGGTGGCTACACCTTC; CDR3aa: CASRTGRGGYTF; v_gene: TRBV19; d_gene: .; j_gene: TRBJ1-2; abundance: .
CDR3nt: TGCGCCAGCAGGTCGGCGGGCGGGGGCACAGATACGCAGTATTTT; CDR3aa: CASRSAGGGTDTQYF; v_gene: TRBV5-1; d_gene: .; j_gene: TRBJ2-3; abundance: few
CDR3nt: TGTGCCTGGACAGGCGGGGCGGAGACCCAGTACTTC; CDR3aa: CAWTGGAETQYF; v_gene: TRBV30; d_gene: .; j_gene: TRBJ2-5; abundance: .
CDR3nt: TGTGCCATCAGCAACAGGGGCCGGACGCAAGAGACCCAGTACTTC; CDR3aa: CAISNRGRTQETQYF; v_gene: TRBV10-3; d_gene: TRBD1; j_gene: TRBJ2-5; abundance: .
CDR3nt: TGTGCCAGCAGTTTTGACTATTTCTACAATGAGCAGTTCTTC; CDR3aa: CASSFDYFYNEQFF; v_gene: TRBV27; d_gene: .; j_gene: TRBJ2-1; abundance: .
CDR3nt: TGTGCCATCAGTAAGGGACAGGAATTCTTCTACGAGCAGTACTTC; CDR3aa: CAISKGQEFFYEQYF; v_gene: TRBV10-3; d_gene: TRBD1; j_gene: TRBJ2-7; abundance: few
CDR3nt: TGTGCCAGCAGTGAAGCGATTGGGGGCCCAGATACGCAGTATTTT; CDR3aa: CASSEAIGGPDTQYF; v_gene: TRBV2; d_gene: .; j_gene: TRBJ2-3; abundance: .
CDR3nt: TGTGCCAGCAGAGGACAGGGCCCCTACAATGAGCAGTTCTTC; CDR3aa: CASRGQGPYNEQFF; v_gene: TRBV27; d_gene: TRBD1; j_gene: TRBJ2-1; abundance: .
CDR3nt: TGTGCAAGTCGCTTCCCTACCTCGACTAGCGGGTCCTCCATACCCAATGAGCAGTTCTTC; CDR3aa: CASRFPTSTSGSSIPNEQFF; v_gene: TRBV12-2; d_gene: .; j_gene: TRBJ2-1; abundance: few